This T cell receptor (beta chain) derives from a study of T cell responses to AZD1222 COVID-19 vaccine. Points on this clone: Its specificity is unknown.

Study-wide results and caveats: Compared with day 0, the breadth and depth of the Spike-specific TCR repertoire rose significantly after two doses of AZD1222. Clonal diversity was possibly underestimated, and the donors were mostly white British, with more females.

TCRdb's table, derived via immunoSEQ multiplex PCR, lists solely in-frame clones and lacks some. This table holds some 120,000 clones, approximately 90% found once. This clonotype was sampled from an adult in good health. The sequencing used peripheral blood, collected on day 0 of AZD1222 vaccination.

The CDR3 nucleotides read TGCGCCAGCAGCCCGGGGGAAGCCTTCCAGCCCCAGCATTTT. The encoded protein is CASSPGEAFQPQHF. The chain is built from TRBV5-1 and TRBJ1-5; D may be TRBD1 (5 bases). Germline V gene lookup returns CDR1 SGHRS and CDR2 YFSETQ. V dropped 4 bases and J dropped 7 bases, with 15 bases sitting between them. CDR3 length: 14 residues.